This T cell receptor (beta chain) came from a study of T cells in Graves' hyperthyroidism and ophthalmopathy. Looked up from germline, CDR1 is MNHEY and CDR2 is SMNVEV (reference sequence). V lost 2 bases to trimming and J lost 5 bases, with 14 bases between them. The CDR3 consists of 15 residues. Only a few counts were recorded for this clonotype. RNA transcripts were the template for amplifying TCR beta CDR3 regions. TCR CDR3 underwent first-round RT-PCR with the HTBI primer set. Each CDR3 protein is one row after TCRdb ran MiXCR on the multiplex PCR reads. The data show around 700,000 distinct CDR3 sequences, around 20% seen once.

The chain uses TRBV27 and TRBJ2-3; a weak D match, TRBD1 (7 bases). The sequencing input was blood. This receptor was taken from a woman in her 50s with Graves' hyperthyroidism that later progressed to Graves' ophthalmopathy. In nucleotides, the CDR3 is TGTGCCAGCAGTTTAGGGACCCAGGGGGGAGATACGCAGTATTTT. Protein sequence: CASSLGTQGGDTQYF.